What follows is one T cell receptor (beta chain) and its context. This clone was seen a single time. What antigen it recognizes has not been identified. Per-base qualities were not stored, and no clone one base away is much larger. The immunoSEQ multiplex PCR assay was used to generate TCR libraries, with TCR-beta and/or TCR-alpha/delta assays applied to each sample. The amplified TCR libraries were sequenced using the Illumina high-throughput platform. Under the source paper's analysis protocol: Clustering and dimensionality reduction relied on pairwise TCRdist distances among GMM-specific receptors from T cells that were either sorted ex vivo or expanded in vitro. Each clinical repertoire was scored by mean NN-distance, the average TCRdist to the nearest 10% of tetramer-positive reference sequences. GEM TCR motif frequency was calculated as the fraction of unique TCRs that matched known GEM sequences in V/J usage and CDR3 length. Active tuberculosis was classified by linear discriminant analysis with leave-one-out cross-validation, implemented in scikit-learn. The immuneACCESS repertoire file appears here via TCRdb, limited to in-frame rearrangements. These files lack a portion of the clones; in checked studies, under half of the deficit traces to unresolved V genes, and the cause of the others is not known. D and trimming come from the DNA, and the V and J calls and clone size come from that table. The table for this sample lists more than 35,000 clones; roughly 96% of them were counted only once. The ten largest clones capture 6.5% to 9.5% of the sample.

At study entry, a tuberculin skin test and the QuantiFERON-TB GOLD In-Tube IGRA were used to screen adolescents for latent tuberculosis infection. Unsorted cryopreserved PBMC were immunosequenced, covering on average approximately 90,000 T cells per clinical donor. Eleven high schools in the Worcester region of the Western Cape, South Africa, served as enrollment sites for adolescents aged 12 to 18 years. Ten or so M. tuberculosis-infected adolescents and about 10 uninfected adolescents, matched for age and sex, were selected. Adolescent PBMC were isolated from freshly drawn heparinized blood by density centrifugation and cryopreserved. The sample is drawn from a study of T cells in tuberculosis (dated by TCRdb to between 2018 and 2020). General notes on the study: To characterize T cells specific for the mycobacterial lipid antigen glucose monomycolate (GMM), the study used CD1B tetramers together with high-throughput TCR immunosequencing. In a South African clinical cohort, IGRA-negative adolescents, IGRA-positive adolescents with latent tuberculosis and adults with active tuberculosis were compared, with some 11 people in each group.

The CDR3 sequence holds 17 residues, the cysteine and phenylalanine included. Only CDR3 DNA remains: 51 bases, in frame from the first base. V is cut back by 8 bases and J by 0 bases, with 12 bases in the junction unmatched. Reading the germline V gene gives CDR1 KGHSH and CDR2 LQKENI. General findings and caveats noted by the study authors: Shorter CDR3-alpha lengths in active tuberculosis patients partly drove the smaller NN-distances, and the TCR-beta difference was not statistically significant. An accuracy of more than 80% (AUROC more than 0.8) was reached by a classifier using the diverse GMM-specific repertoire, compared with 70% accuracy when GEM motif frequencies were used. Clinical samples were selected based on which cryopreserved specimens were available, and the active tuberculosis cases were adults whereas the controls were adolescents. Compared with IGRA-negative controls, TCR-alpha repertoires from active tuberculosis had smaller mean NN-distances to GMM-specific TCRs, which suggests that these TCRs underwent clonal expansion.

The specimen was PBMCs. The V and J segments used are TRBV18 and TRBJ2-3; TRBD2 aligns with 9 central bases. This TCR was recovered from a donor aged 10-29 years with latent tuberculosis or without tuberculosis infection. The DNA reads as follows: TGTGCCAGCCGCCAAAGCGGGGGGCTCCCTAGCACAGATACGCAGTATTTT. It codes for CASRQSGGLPSTDTQYF. With the rest looked up from the reference TRBV18 and TRBJ2-3 genes rather than sequenced, the full variable domain is NAGVMQNPRHLVRRRGQEARLRCSPMKGHSHVYWYRQLPEEGLKFMVYLQKENIIDESGMPKERFSAEFPKEGPSILRIQQVVRGDSAAYFCASRQSGGLPSTDTQYFGPGTRLTVL.